This T cell receptor beta chain was captured in a study of breast tumors, draining lymph nodes, adjacent tissues (dated by TCRdb to 2015 to 2016). Turning to the overall study: The study compared TCR beta repertoires across tumor, adjacent nontumor tissue and axillary lymph nodes from breast cancer patients. The study was designed to assess the relationships and possible T-cell exchange between tumor, surrounding tissue and draining lymph node repertoires in human breast cancer. General conclusions and limits of the study: The conclusion that tumor T cells originate in lymph nodes was presented as consistent with a hypothesis rather than as directly demonstrated. Tumor T-cell repertoires showed less diversity than lymph node repertoires and more diversity than nontumor tissue repertoires, and tumor T-cell repertoires showed preferential V and J gene usage. The similarity between tumor and nontumor tissue repertoires was significantly greater in luminal-like breast cancer than in basal-like breast cancer. The data were considered consistent with the idea that most tumor T cells come from the lymph node and then expand in tumor tissue.

The reads were generated on an Illumina HiSeq 2000. TCR beta chain libraries were generated through multiplex PCR amplification. The amplified TCR beta chain products were analyzed by high-throughput sequencing. The public reads were quality trimmed at Q25 with fastp and then assembled into clones with MiXCR by TCRdb, keeping productive beta chains. Entries that share a CDR3 protein sequence are merged under the most common genes and DNA. The sample table records 200,000 to 300,000 distinct CDR3 sequences; over 25% of these occur just once. Over 0.95% of the sample comes from the top ten. CDR1 and CDR2 are drawn from the germline V gene: MNHEY, SVGAGI. V and J lose 2 bases and 8 bases, and a span of 4 bases separates them. The cysteine opens and the phenylalanine closes a CDR3 of 11 amino acids. Just the 33-base CDR3 DNA is kept, in frame starting at base 1. This clonotype was recorded at least ten times. Which antigen it targets is not known. No base qualities exist here, and no much larger clone lies one base off it.

Lymph node samples were obtained from the axillary draining lymph nodes of breast cancer patients. This sequence originates from a female donor with breast cancer. Some clones in this sample may be carry-over from other donors' samples. The chain is encoded by TRBV6-5 joined to TRBJ2-1; a confident D gene designation cannot be given. The specimen sequenced was axillary lymph node tissue. The CDR3 amino acid sequence is: CASSYPDEQFF. The DNA reads as follows: TGTGCCAGCAGTTACCCCGATGAGCAGTTCTTC.